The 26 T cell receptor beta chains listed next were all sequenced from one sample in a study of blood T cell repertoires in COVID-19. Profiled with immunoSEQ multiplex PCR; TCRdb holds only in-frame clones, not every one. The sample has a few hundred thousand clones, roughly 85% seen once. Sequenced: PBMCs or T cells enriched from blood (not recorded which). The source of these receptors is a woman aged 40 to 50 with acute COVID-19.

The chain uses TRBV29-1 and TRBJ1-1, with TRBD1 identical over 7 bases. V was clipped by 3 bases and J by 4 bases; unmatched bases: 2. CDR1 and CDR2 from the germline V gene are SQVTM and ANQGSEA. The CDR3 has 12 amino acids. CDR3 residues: CSVDRGSTEAFF. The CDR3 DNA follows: TGCAGCGTTGACAGGGGGAGCACTGAAGCTTTCTTT.

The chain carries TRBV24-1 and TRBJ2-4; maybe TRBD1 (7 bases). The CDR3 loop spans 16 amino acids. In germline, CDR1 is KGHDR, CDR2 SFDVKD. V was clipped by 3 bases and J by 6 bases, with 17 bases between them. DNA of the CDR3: TGTGCCACCAGTGATGTTCAGGGGGGAGAGAGAAACATTCAGTACTTC. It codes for CATSDVQGGERNIQYF.

CDR3 amino acids: CASSSDRAGTDTQYF. The CDR3 DNA reads as TGTGCCAGCAGTTCTGACAGGGCCGGCACAGATACGCAGTATTTT. V is TRBV6-5 and J is TRBJ2-3; 7 nucleotides match TRBD1. The V gene's germline CDR1 is MNHEY and CDR2 SVGAGI. The CDR3 spans 15 residues. Unmatched junction bases numbered 5, after V lost 4 bases and J lost 1 base.

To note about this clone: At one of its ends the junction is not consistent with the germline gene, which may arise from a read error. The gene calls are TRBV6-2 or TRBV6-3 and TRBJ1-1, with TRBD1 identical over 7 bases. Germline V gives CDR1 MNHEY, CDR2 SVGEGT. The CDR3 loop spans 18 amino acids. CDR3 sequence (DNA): TGTGCCAGCAGCTACTCAACCGACAGGGTCTCACTGAACACTGAAGCTTTCTTT. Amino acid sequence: CASSYSTDRVSLNTEAFF.

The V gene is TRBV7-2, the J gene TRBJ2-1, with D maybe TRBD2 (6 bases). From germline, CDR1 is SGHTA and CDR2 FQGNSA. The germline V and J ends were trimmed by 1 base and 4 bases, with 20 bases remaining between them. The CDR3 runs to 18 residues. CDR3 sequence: CASSLVAYRDWGYNEQFF. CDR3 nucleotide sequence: TGTGCCAGCAGCTTAGTTGCATACCGGGACTGGGGTTACAATGAGCAGTTCTTC.

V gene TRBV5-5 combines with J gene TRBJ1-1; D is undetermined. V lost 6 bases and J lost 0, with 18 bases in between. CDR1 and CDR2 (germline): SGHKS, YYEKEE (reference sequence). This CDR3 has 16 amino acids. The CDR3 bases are TGTGCCAGCACCCCCGGGTCGACGGGGATGAACACTGAAGCTTTCTTT. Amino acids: CASTPGSTGMNTEAFF.

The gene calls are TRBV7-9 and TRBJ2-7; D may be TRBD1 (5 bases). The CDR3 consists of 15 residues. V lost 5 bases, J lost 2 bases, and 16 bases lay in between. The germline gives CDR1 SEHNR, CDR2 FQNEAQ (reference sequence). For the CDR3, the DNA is TGTGCCAGCAGCCAGGGAAGAGCTCGGGCCTACGAGCAGTACTTC. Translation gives CASSQGRARAYEQYF.

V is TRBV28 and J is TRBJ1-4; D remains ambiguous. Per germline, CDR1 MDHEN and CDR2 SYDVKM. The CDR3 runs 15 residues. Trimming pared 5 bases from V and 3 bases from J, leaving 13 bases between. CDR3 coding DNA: TGTGCCAGCAGTCTCTGGGCCGTAGCTAATGAAAAACTGTTTTTT. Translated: CASSLWAVANEKLFF.

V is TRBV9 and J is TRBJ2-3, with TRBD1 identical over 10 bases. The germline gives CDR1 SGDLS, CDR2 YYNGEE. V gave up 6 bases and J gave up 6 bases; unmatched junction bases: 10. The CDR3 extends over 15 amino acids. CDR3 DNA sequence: TGTGCCAGCACCCGGGGGGACAGGGGTTTGGATACGCAGTATTTT. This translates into CASTRGDRGLDTQYF.

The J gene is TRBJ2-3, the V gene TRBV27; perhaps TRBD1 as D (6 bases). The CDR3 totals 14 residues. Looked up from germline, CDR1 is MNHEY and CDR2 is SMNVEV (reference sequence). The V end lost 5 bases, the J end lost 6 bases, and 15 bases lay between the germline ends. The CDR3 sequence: CASSRTGTIDTQYF. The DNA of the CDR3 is TGTGCCAGCAGTAGAACCGGGACAATTGATACGCAGTATTTT.

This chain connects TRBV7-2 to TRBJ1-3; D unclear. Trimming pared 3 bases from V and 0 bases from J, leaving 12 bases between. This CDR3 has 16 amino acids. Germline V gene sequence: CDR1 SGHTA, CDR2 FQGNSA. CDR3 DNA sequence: TGTGCCAGCAGCTTTGAGGAGTCCCCCTCTGGAAACACCATATATTTT. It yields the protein CASSFEESPSGNTIYF.

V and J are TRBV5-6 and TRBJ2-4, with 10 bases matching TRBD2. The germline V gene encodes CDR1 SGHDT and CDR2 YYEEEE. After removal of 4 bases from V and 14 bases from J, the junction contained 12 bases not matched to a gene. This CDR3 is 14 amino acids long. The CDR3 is CASSRGTSAESKYF. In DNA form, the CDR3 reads TGTGCCAGCAGCCGAGGGACTAGCGCCGAGTCAAAGTACTTC. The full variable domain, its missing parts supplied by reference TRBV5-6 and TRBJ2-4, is DAGVTQSPTHLIKTRGQQVTLRCSPKSGHDTVSWYQQALGQGPQFIFQYYEEEERQRGNFPDRFSGHQFPNYSSELNVNALLLGDSALYLCASSRGTSAESKYFGAGTRLSVL.

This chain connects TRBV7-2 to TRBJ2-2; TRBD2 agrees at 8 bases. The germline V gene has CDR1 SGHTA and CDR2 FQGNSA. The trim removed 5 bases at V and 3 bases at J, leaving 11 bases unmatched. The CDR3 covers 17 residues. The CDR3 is CASSRLGASGYTGELFF. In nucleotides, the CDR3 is TGTGCCAGCAGCCGGTTGGGGGCTAGCGGGTACACCGGGGAGCTGTTTTTT. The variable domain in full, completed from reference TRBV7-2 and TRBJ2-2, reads GAGVSQSPSNKVTEKGKDVELRCDPISGHTALYWYRQSLGQGLEFLIYFQGNSAPDKSGLPSDRFSAERTGGSVSTLTIQRTQQEDSAVYLCASSRLGASGYTGELFFGEGSRLTVL.

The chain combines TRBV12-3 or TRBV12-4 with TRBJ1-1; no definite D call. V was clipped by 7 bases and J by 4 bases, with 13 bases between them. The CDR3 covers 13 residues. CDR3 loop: CASIGRGFTEAFF. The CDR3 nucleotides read TGTGCCAGCATCGGCCGGGGATTCACTGAAGCTTTCTTT.

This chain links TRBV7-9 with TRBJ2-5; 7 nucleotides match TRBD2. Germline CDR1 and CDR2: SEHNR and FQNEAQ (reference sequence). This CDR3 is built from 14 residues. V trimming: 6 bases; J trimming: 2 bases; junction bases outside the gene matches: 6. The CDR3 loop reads CASSWGGRQETQYF. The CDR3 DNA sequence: TGTGCCAGCAGTTGGGGGGGAAGGCAAGAGACCCAGTACTTC.

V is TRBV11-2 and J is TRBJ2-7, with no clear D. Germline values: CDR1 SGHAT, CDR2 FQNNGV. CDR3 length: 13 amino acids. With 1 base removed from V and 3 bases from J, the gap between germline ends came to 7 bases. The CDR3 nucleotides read TGTGCCAGCAGCTTAGCAGGATACTACGAGCAGTACTTC. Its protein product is CASSLAGYYEQYF.

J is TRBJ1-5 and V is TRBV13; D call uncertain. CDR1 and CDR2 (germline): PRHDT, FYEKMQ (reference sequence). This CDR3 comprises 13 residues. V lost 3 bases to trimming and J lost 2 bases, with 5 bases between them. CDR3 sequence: CASSLSGNQPQHF. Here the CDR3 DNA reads TGTGCCAGCAGCTTGTCTGGCAATCAGCCCCAGCATTTT.

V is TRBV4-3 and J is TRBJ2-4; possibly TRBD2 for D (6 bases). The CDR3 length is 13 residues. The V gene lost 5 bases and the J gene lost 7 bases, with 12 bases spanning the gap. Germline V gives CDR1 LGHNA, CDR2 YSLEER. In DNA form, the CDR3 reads TGCGCCAGCAGCACCACCCGGGGGAACATTCAGTACTTC. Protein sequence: CASSTTRGNIQYF.

The CDR3 sequence: CASSGRQGTNEKLFF. The CDR3 DNA reads as TGTGCCAGCAGCGGCCGACAGGGCACTAATGAAAAACTGTTTTTT. The chain recombines TRBV9 with TRBJ1-4; TRBD1 matches at 7 bases. Losses at the gene ends were 3 bases for V and 2 bases for J; bases not matched to a gene: 4. Germline CDR1 is SGDLS and CDR2 is YYNGEE. The CDR3 has 15 amino acids.

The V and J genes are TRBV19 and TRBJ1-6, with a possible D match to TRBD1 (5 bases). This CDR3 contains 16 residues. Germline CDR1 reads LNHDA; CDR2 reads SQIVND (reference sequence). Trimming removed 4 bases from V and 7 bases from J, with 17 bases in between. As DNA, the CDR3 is TGTGCCAGTAGTAATATGCGGCAGGGCAACAATTCACCCCTCCACTTT. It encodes CASSNMRQGNNSPLHF.

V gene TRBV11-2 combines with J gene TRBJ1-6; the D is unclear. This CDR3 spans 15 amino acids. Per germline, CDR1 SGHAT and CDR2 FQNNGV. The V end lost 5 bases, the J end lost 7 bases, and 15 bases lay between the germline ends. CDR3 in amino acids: CASSHREGGNSPLHF. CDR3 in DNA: TGTGCCAGCAGCCACCGCGAGGGCGGGAATTCACCCCTCCACTTT.

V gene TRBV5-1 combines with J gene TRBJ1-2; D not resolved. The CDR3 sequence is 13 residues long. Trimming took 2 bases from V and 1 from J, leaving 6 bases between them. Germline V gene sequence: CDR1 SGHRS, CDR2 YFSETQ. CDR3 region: CASSFGVNYGYTF. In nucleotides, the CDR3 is TGCGCCAGCAGCTTCGGGGTTAACTATGGCTACACCTTC.

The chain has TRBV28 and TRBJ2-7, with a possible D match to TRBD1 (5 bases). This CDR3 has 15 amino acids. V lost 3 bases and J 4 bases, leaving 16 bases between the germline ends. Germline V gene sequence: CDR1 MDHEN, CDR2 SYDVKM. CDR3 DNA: TGTGCCAGCAGTTTTGGTGGCAGGGATGGATACGAGCAGTACTTC. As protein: CASSFGGRDGYEQYF.

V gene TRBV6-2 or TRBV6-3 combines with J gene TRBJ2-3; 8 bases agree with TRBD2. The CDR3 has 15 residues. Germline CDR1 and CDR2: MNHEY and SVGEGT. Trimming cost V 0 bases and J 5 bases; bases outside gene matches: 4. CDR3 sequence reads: CASSYSSGGGDTQYF. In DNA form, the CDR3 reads TGTGCCAGCAGTTACTCGAGCGGGGGTGGAGATACGCAGTATTTT.

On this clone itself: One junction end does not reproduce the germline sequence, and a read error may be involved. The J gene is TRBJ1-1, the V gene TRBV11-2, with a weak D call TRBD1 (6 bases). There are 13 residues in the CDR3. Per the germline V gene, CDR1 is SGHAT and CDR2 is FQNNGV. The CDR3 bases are TGTGCCAGCAGGCGTACAGGGAACCCTGAAGCTTTCTTT. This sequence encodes CASRRTGNPEAFF.

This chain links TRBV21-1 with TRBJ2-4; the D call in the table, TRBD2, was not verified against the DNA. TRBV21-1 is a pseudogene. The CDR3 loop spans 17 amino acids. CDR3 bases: TGTGCCAGCAGCGCCTCATCTAGCGGGCTAGCCAAAAACATTCAGTACTTC. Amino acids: CASSASSSGLAKNIQYF.